This entry concerns a single T cell receptor (beta chain). Antigen specificity is unknown. The CDR3 has 13 amino acids. V shed 1 base and J shed 7 bases, with 8 bases lying between them. The V gene's germline CDR1 is LGHNT and CDR2 FRNRAP. This sample is part of a study of shared clonotypes between healthy human individuals. Study-wide context: Three plates each covered CD4 naive and memory; CD8 naive two, CD8 memory one. Study-level points and caveats: Non-shared clonotypes had lower generation probabilities than clonotypes shared by all four sorted-subset donors.

TCRdb's table, derived via immunoSEQ multiplex PCR, lists solely in-frame clones and lacks some. The sample lists 950,000 to 1,300,000 clones; approximately 76% were seen once. Input material: memory CD4+ T cells sorted from blood. Subset: CD45RA-negative fraction. V is TRBV12-5 and J is TRBJ2-1; unclear D gene. The sequence came from a man between 18 and 29 years old in good health. The CDR3 DNA is TGTGCTAGTGGTTTGGCCCACAGAAATGAGCAGTTCTTC. It translates to CASGLAHRNEQFF. Full variable domain (rest looked up from reference TRBV12-5 and TRBJ2-1): DARVTQTPRHKVTEMGQEVTMRCQPILGHNTVFWYRQTMMQGLELLAYFRNRAPLDDSGMPKDRFSAEMPDATLATLKIQPSEPRDSAVYFCASGLAHRNEQFFGPGTRLTVL.